This TCR beta chain was sequenced for a study of T cell responses to AZD1222 COVID-19 vaccine. Study-wide points: Following two doses of AZD1222, Spike-specific TCR breadth and depth rose.

Concerning this clone itself: Antigen specificity is unknown.

Data came from immunoSEQ multiplex PCR; TCRdb stores just in-frame clones and leaves some out. This sample has about 120,000 clones, with roughly 87% found just once. J gave up 5 bases and V 5 bases, and 7 bases lay outside the gene matches. This CDR3 has 15 residues. Per the germline V gene, CDR1 is SNHLY and CDR2 is FYNNEI. The rearrangement links TRBV2 to TRBJ1-5; 9 bases align to TRBD1. The sequence derives from an adult who received the AZD1222 COVID-19 vaccine. The sample consisted of peripheral blood, taken 28 days after the second AZD1222 dose. CDR3 region: CASSTTGGADQPQHF. The CDR3 DNA reads TGTGCCAGCAGTACTACAGGGGGCGCAGATCAGCCCCAGCATTTT.